A selection of T cell receptor beta chains follows, all from one sample in a study of shared clonotypes between healthy human individuals. Clones were read by immunoSEQ multiplex PCR, and TCRdb kept only the in-frame ones, dropping some. The repertoire holds more than 2 million clones, with approximately 96% as singletons. Material: naive CD4+ T cells sorted from blood. Source of these receptors: a man between 18 and 29 years old in good health. CDR3s include the opening cysteine and the closing phenylalanine or tryptophan. D genes are given only for firm matches. Expanded clones get a size class; other rows say once, few or many, or leave the size out.

j_gene | v_gene | abundance | d_gene | len | CDR3nt | CDR3aa
TRBJ2-7 | TRBV7-3 | NA | TRBD2 | 15 | TGTGCCAGCAGCCCCCGCCCCGGACTAGCGTCCGAGCAGTACTTC | CASSPRPGLASEQYF
TRBJ2-3 | TRBV6-1 | NA | NA | 13 | TGTGCCAGCAGCCCCGACAGAACAGATACGCAGTATTTT | CASSPDRTDTQYF
TRBJ2-3 | TRBV5-4 | NA | NA | 14 | TGTGCCAGCAGCTTCACCGGTAGCACAGATACGCAGTATTTT | CASSFTGSTDTQYF
TRBJ2-1 | TRBV28 | NA | TRBD1 | 15 | TGTGCCAGCAGTTTTTTGGACAGGGCTTACAATGAGCAGTTCTTC | CASSFLDRAYNEQFF
TRBJ2-5 | TRBV10-3 | NA | NA | 13 | TGTGCCATCAGTGAAGGGATGGGGGAGACCCAGTACTTC | CAISEGMGETQYF
TRBJ2-2 | TRBV18 | NA | NA | 16 | TGTGCCAGCTCACCACTTGCCTCCGGGGGCACCGGGGAGCTGTTTTTT | CASSPLASGGTGELFF
TRBJ1-6 | TRBV10-3 | NA | NA | 14 | TGTGCCCACAGCCCAGGGGCCGGTAATTCACCCCTCCACTTT | CAHSPGAGNSPLHF
TRBJ2-3 | TRBV5-1 | once | TRBD2 | 16 | TGCGCCAGCAGCCCCTCTAGCGGGAGGGACACAGATACGCAGTATTTT | CASSPSSGRDTDTQYF
TRBJ1-6 | TRBV30 | NA | NA | 12 | TGTGCCTGGAGTCAAGGGGGAACGTCCCTCCACTTT | CAWSQGGTSLHF
TRBJ2-7 | TRBV18 | NA | NA | 11 | TGTGCCAGCTCACGGACGGGGGAGCAGTACTTC | CASSRTGEQYF
TRBJ1-2 | TRBV25-1 | NA | TRBD1 | 15 | TGTGCCAGCAGTTATTTCTACAGGGGGCGATATGGCTACACCTTC | CASSYFYRGRYGYTF
TRBJ1-6 | TRBV4-2 | NA | TRBD1 | 17 | TGTGCCAGCAGCCAAGATGTTGGAGGGACAGGGGACTCACCCCTCCACTTT | CASSQDVGGTGDSPLHF
TRBJ2-5 | TRBV10-3 | NA | NA | 15 | TGTGCCATCAGCTCCCAGATCGGGGTCGGCGAGACCCAGTACTTC | CAISSQIGVGETQYF
TRBJ1-3 | TRBV5-8 | NA | NA | 16 | TGTGCCAGCAGCGGGGGCACGGAATACTCTGGAAACACCATATATTTT | CASSGGTEYSGNTIYF
TRBJ2-6 | TRBV6-5 | NA | NA | 15 | TGTGCCAGCAGAGACCGTGGGGCTGGGGCCAACGTCCTGACTTTC | CASRDRGAGANVLTF
TRBJ2-5 | TRBV10-3 | NA | TRBD2 | 15 | TGTGCCATCAGAACGGGGCGGGAGGCTGGAGAGACCCAGTACTTC | CAIRTGREAGETQYF
TRBJ2-1 | TRBV7-3 | NA | TRBD2 | 16 | TGTGCCAGCAGCTTAAGGGGTAGCGGGGGTTTAAATGAGCAGTTCTTC | CASSLRGSGGLNEQFF
TRBJ2-5 | TRBV5-1 | NA | NA | 13 | TGCGCCAGCCACGGGGCTACTCAAGAGACCCAGTACTTC | CASHGATQETQYF
TRBJ1-1 | TRBV10-3 | NA | NA | 12 | TGTGCCATCAGTGAGGAGGAACAGGGAGCTTTCTTT | CAISEEEQGAFF
TRBJ2-3 | TRBV5-1 | NA | NA | 15 | TGCGCCAGCAGCTTGGCTGGGGTCGGCACAGATACGCAGTATTTT | CASSLAGVGTDTQYF
TRBJ2-5 | TRBV5-8 | once | TRBD2 | 14 | TGTGCCAGTAGCTTCCGGGGGGTTCAAGAGACCCAGTACTTC | CASSFRGVQETQYF
TRBJ2-3 | TRBV6-1 | NA | NA | 13 | TGTGCCAGCAGTACGGTTGGGGTGAATACGCAGTATTTT | CASSTVGVNTQYF
TRBJ2-5 | TRBV27 | NA | NA | 13 | TGTGCCAGCAGACTCCTCCTCCAAGAGACCCAGTACTTC | CASRLLLQETQYF
TRBJ2-1 | TRBV2 | NA | TRBD1 | 15 | TGTGCCAGCAGAGCACAGGGGTCGATCTACAATGAGCAGTTCTTC | CASRAQGSIYNEQFF
TRBJ1-2 | TRBV30 | NA | NA | 14 | TGTGCCTGGAGTGTGCGGCGGACGGATTATGGCTACACCTTC | CAWSVRRTDYGYTF
TRBJ2-5 | TRBV19 | NA | TRBD2 | 15 | TGTGCCAGTGGACTAGCGGGTCTCGGGTGGGAGACCCAGTACTTC | CASGLAGLGWETQYF
TRBJ1-1 | TRBV7-2 | NA | NA | 15 | TGTGCCAGCAGCTTAGTTTATCGCGGGAACACTGAAGCTTTCTTT | CASSLVYRGNTEAFF
TRBJ1-1 | TRBV4-1 | NA | NA | 14 | TGCGCCAGCAGCCAAGGCATCCTGAACACTGAAGCTTTCTTT | CASSQGILNTEAFF
TRBJ1-5 | TRBV2 | NA | TRBD1 | 15 | TGTGCCAGCAGTGGGGACAGGCCTGCTTGGCAGCCCCAGCATTTT | CASSGDRPAWQPQHF
TRBJ2-2 | TRBV10-1 | NA | NA | 16 | TGCGCCAGCAGTGAGTCGGGCGGCCAGAACACCGGGGAGCTGTTTTTT | CASSESGGQNTGELFF
TRBJ2-2 | TRBV5-1 | NA | NA | 14 | TGCGCCAGCAGCGCCAGAGAGAACACCGGGGAGCTGTTTTTT | CASSARENTGELFF
TRBJ2-3 | TRBV4-3 | NA | NA | 14 | TGCGCCAGCAGCCGCGCCCATCAGCTGGATACGCAGTATTTT | CASSRAHQLDTQYF
TRBJ1-1 | TRBV9 | few | NA | 12 | TGTGCCAGCAGCGCTACCGGGAGTATAGCTTTCTTT | CASSATGSIAFF